This T cell receptor (beta chain) is drawn from a study of PD-1 blockade in mismatch repair-deficient tumors. Study at large: Patients had about 13 mismatch repair-deficient cancer types and were previously treated and progressing.

TCRdb's copy holds only in-frame clones and misses some; the assay was immunoSEQ multiplex PCR. This table has approximately 79,000 clones, around 80% appearing once. Germline V gives CDR1 SGHVS, CDR2 FNYEAQ. V was trimmed by 4 bases and J by 3 bases, leaving 10 bases between them. The CDR3 covers 14 residues. This receptor was identified in an adult with mismatch repair-deficient cancer. J is TRBJ2-1 and V is TRBV7-6, with a tentative D call TRBD2 (6 bases). The material was peripheral blood, obtained 44 weeks after starting pembrolizumab. The CDR3: CASSSGTFYNEQFF. DNA of the CDR3: TGTGCCAGCAGCTCTGGGACTTTCTACAATGAGCAGTTCTTC.